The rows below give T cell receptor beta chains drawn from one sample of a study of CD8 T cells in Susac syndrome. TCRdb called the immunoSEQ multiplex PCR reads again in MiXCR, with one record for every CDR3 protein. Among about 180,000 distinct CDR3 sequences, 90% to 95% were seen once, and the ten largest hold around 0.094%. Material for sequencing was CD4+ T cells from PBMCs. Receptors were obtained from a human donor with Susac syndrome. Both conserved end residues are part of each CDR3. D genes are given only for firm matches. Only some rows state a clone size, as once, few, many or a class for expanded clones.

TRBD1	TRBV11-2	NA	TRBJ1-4	CASRRSRGAQGEKLFF	TGTGCCAGCAGACGAAGCAGGGGGGCGCAAGGGGAAAAACTGTTTTTT
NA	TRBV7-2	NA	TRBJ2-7	CASSMGRQTYYEQYF	TGTGCCAGCAGCATGGGACGGCAGACCTATTACGAGCAGTACTTC
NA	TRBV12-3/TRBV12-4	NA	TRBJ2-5	CASSFLTATETQYF	TGTGCCAGCAGTTTCCTTACAGCCACGGAGACCCAGTACTTC
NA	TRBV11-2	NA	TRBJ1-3	CASSLGYGNTIYF	TGTGCCAGCAGCTTAGGATATGGAAACACCATATATTTT
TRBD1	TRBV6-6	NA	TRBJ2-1	CASKPGQGGHNEQFF	TGTGCCAGCAAACCGGGACAGGGGGGTCACAATGAGCAGTTCTTC
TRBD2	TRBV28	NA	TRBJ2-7	CASSPLSGRGYEQYF	TGTGCCAGCAGTCCCCTGTCCGGGAGGGGTTACGAGCAGTACTTC
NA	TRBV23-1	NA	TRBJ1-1	CASSLPRGVLNTEAFF	TGCGCCAGCAGTCTCCCCCGAGGGGTGTTGAACACTGAAGCTTTCTTT
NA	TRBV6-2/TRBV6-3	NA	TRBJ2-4	CASSYELLENLAKNIQYF	TGTGCCAGCAGTTATGAATTGCTCGAGAACCTCGCCAAAAACATTCAGTACTTC
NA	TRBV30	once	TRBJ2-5	CAWSQSIETQYF	TGTGCCTGGAGCCAGAGCATAGAGACCCAGTACTTC
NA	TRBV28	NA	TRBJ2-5	CASSVGREETQYF	TGTGCCAGCAGTGTAGGGCGGGAAGAGACCCAGTACTTC
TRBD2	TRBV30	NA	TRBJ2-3	CAWSSSGADTQYF	TGTGCCTGGAGCAGTAGCGGGGCAGATACGCAGTATTTT
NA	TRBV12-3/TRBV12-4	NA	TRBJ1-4	CASSLGGGEKLFF	TGTGCCAGCAGTTTAGGGGGCGGAGAAAAACTGTTTTTT
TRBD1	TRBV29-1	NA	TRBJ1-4	CSVRDRGREKLFF	TGCAGCGTCCGGGACAGGGGACGGGAAAAACTGTTTTTT
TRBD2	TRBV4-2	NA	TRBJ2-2	CASSQEAGGPTGELFF	TGTGCCAGCAGCCAAGAGGCGGGAGGGCCCACCGGGGAGCTGTTTTTT